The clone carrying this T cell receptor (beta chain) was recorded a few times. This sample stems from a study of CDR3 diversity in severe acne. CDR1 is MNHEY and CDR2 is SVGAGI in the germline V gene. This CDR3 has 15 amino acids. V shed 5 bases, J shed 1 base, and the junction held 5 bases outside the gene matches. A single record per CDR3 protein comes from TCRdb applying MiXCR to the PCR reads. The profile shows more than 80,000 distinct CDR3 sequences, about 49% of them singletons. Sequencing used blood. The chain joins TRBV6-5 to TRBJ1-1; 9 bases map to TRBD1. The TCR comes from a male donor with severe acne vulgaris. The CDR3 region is CASSHRGRKNTEAFF. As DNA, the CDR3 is TGTGCCAGCAGTCACAGGGGGCGTAAGAACACTGAAGCTTTCTTT.